This section outlines one TCR beta chain sequence together with its context. A few counts support this clonotype. Its antigen is unknown. No base qualities exist here, and no much larger clone lies one base off it. Spanning cysteine to phenylalanine, the CDR3 consists of 14 amino acids. Only the CDR3 region is kept as DNA, spanning 42 bases read in frame from base 1. The germline V gene specifies SGHTA as CDR1 and FQGNSA as CDR2. The V and J ends are trimmed by 5 bases and 8 bases, leaving 16 bases between them. PBMCs were isolated by Ficoll-Paque density gradient centrifugation. TCRdb records Illumina NovaSeq 6000 as the sequencer. TCRalpha and TCRbeta cDNA libraries were built by 5'RACE with constant-segment primers, adding sample barcodes and unique molecular identifiers. Trizol reagent was used to extract RNA from every sample. Amplification of the libraries took two PCR steps, and the second step added a second sample barcode plus Illumina TruSeq adapters. Libraries were sequenced on an Illumina NovaSeq with 2 x 150 bp paired-end reads. The published analysis was carried out like this. With migec v1.2.7, reads were demultiplexed and then collapsed into UMI-guided consensus sequences. Using mixcr v2.1.11, UMI consensuses were aligned to TRA and TRB V and J templates and then assembled into clonotypes. Expanded or contracted clonotypes were those called significant by both edgeR and NoisET, with noise models trained on biological replicates. For edgeR calls, the thresholds were a false discovery rate-adjusted p below 0.01 and a log2 fold-change of 1. As an exploratory analysis of dynamics, PCA with hierarchical clustering was applied to max-normalized trajectories of the 1000 most abundant clonotypes. Separately sequenced CD4+ and CD8+ repertoires were used to assign the CD4 or CD8 phenotype of responding clones. The raw public reads went through TCRdb reprocessing: fastp at Q25, MiXCR clone calling, in-frame beta chains kept. Merged by CDR3 protein, the rows form single entries marked with the most common genes and DNA. The V and J calls shown here were made by TCRdb, not taken from the authors' results. This sample has about 290,000 distinct CDR3 sequences in its table, and more than 15% of those were observed once. The top ten hold 22% of the sample.

This specimen comes from a study of T-cell memory formation after mild COVID-19 (dated by TCRdb to the early 2020s). Describing the broader study: TCR sequence clusters from the two donors were found to be largely donor specific. T-cell clones expanding and contracting after mild COVID-19 in a couple of donors were tracked by longitudinal TCRalpha and TCRbeta repertoire sequencing. Two young, previously healthy adult volunteers made up the cohort, one male and one female. The investigation overall reported the following: Whether the second-wave clones peaking on day 37 were SARS-CoV-2 specific was not confirmed. Only a couple of mild cases were covered in the study, and larger cohorts including severe cases with pre-infection samples were considered necessary. Some responding clones were detected in pre-infection memory, which suggested that pre-existing cross-reactive memory T cells had joined the SARS-CoV-2 response. Contracting CD4+ clones appeared mostly in the CM and EM memory subsets, whereas CD8+ clones were enriched in EMRA. Clones that contracted from day 15 to 85 showed balanced CD4/CD8 phenotypes, whereas a second wave of clones that expanded from day 15 to 37 leaned towards CD4+.

The chain is made from TRBV7-2 and TRBJ1-3; too little of a D gene remains to name it. Specimen: PBMCs or a T cell subset sorted from them (not recorded which). The sequence was obtained from a man aged 18 to 30 who had mild COVID-19 (a few samples of this study predate the infection). The sample titles of this study are shuffled in the database, so cell type and time point are left out; the donor was told from shared clones. In nucleotide form, the sequence is TGTGCCAGCAGCAAAGGAGGTGTGGTCGACACCATATATTTT. The encoded protein is CASSKGGVVDTIYF.